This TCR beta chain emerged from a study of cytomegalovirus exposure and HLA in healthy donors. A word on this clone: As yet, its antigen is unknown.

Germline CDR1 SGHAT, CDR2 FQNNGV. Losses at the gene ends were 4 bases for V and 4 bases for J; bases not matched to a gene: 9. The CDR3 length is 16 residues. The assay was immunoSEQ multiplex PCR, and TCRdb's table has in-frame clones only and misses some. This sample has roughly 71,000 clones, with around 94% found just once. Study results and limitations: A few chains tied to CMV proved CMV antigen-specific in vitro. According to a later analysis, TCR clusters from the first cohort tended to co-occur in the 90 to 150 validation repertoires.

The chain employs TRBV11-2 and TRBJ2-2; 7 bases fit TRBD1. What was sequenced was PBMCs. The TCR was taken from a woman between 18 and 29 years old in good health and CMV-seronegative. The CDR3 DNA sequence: TGTGCCAGCAGCTCCCCTCGTGCAGGGGGCACCGGGGAGCTGTTTTTT. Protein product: CASSSPRAGGTGELFF. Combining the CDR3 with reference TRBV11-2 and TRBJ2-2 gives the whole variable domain EAGVAQSPRYKIIEKRQSVAFWCNPISGHATLYWYQQILGQGPKLLIQFQNNGVVDDSQLPKDRFSAERLKGVDSTLKIQPAKLEDSAVYLCASSSPRAGGTGELFFGEGSRLTVL.